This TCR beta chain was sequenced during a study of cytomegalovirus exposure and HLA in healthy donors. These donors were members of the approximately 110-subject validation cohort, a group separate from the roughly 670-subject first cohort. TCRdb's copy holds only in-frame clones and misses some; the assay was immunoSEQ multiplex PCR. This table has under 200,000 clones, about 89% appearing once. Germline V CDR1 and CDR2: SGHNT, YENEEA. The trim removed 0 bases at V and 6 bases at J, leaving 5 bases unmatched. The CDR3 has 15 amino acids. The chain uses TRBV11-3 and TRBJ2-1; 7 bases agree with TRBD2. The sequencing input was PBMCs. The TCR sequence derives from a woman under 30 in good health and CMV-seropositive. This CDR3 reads CASSLEAGRVNEQFF. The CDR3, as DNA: TGTGCCAGCAGCTTAGAGGCAGGGAGGGTCAATGAGCAGTTCTTC. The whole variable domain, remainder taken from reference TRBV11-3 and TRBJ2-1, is EAGVVQSPRYKIIEKKQPVAFWCNPISGHNTLYWYLQNLGQGPELLIRYENEEAVDDSQLPKDRFSAERLKGVDSTLKIQPAELGDSAVYLCASSLEAGRVNEQFFGPGTRLTVL.